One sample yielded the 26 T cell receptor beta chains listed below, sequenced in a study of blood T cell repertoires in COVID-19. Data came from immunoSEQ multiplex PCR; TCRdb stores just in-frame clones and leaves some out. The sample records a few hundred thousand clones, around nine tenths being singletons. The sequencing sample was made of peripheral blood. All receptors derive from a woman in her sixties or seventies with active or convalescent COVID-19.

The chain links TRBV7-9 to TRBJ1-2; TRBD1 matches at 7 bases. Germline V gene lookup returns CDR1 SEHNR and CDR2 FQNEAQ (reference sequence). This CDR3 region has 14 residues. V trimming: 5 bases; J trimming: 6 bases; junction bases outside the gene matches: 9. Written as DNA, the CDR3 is TGTGCCAGCAGCGAGATGACAGGGCGGAATGGCTACACCTTC. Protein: CASSEMTGRNGYTF.

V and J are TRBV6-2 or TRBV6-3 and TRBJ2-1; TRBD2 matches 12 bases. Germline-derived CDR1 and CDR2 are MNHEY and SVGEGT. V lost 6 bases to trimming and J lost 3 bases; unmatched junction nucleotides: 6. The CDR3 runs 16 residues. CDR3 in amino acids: CASSLAGGLFYNEQFF. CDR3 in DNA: TGTGCCAGCAGCCTAGCGGGGGGGCTTTTCTACAATGAGCAGTTCTTC.

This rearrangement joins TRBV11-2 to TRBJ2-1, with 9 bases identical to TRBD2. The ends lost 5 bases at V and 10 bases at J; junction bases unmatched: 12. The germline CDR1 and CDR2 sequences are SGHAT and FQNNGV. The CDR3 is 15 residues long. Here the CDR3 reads CASSLTSGAVPEQFF. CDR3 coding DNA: TGTGCCAGCAGCCTGACTAGCGGTGCCGTACCAGAGCAGTTCTTC.

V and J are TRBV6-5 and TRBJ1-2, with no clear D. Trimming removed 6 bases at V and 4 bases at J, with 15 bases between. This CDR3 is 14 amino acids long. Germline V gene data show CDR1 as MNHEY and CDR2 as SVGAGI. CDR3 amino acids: CASRLPRDPYGYTF. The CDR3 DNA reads TGTGCCAGCAGGCTCCCCCGGGATCCCTATGGCTACACCTTC.

CDR3 sequence reads: CASSQGSGLHTEAFF. The CDR3 region has the DNA TGCGCCAGCAGCCAAGGGTCGGGACTCCACACTGAAGCTTTCTTT. This chain uses TRBV4-3 with TRBJ1-1, with D tentatively TRBD1 (5 bases). Germline values: CDR1 LGHNA, CDR2 YSLEER. The germline V and J ends were trimmed by 1 base and 3 bases, with 12 bases remaining between them. This CDR3 comprises 15 residues.

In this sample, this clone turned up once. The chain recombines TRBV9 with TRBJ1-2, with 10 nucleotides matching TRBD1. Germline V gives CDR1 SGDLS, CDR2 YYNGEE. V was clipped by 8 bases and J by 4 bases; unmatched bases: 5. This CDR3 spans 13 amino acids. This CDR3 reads CASDRGQGYGYTF. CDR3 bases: TGTGCCAGTGACAGGGGGCAAGGCTATGGCTACACCTTC.

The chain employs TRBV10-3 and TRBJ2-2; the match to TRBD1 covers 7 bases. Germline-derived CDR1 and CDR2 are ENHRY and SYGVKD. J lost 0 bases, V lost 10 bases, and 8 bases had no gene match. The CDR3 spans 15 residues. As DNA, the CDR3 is TGTGCCACCACCGGGACAGTGCCGAACACCGGGGAGCTGTTTTTT. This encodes CATTGTVPNTGELFF.

The CDR3 region has the DNA TGCGCCAGCAGCCAAGATGGAAGACAGGGTTTGGGTTGGTATGGCTACACCTTC. Amino acids: CASSQDGRQGLGWYGYTF. The chain is built from TRBV4-1 and TRBJ1-2, with 7 positions matching TRBD1. The CDR3 totals 18 residues. Germline CDR1 and CDR2: MGHRA and YSYEKL. J gave up 5 bases and V 0 bases, and 15 bases lay outside the gene matches.

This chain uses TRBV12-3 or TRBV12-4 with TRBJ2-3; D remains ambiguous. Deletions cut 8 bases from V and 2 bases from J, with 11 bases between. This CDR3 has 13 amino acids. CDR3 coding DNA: TGTGCCAGCCTAAAAACGTCCACAGATACGCAGTATTTT. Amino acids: CASLKTSTDTQYF.

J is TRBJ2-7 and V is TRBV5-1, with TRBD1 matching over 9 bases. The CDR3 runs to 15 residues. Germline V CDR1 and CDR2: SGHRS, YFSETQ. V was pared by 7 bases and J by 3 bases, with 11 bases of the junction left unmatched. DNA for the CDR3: TGCGCCAGCTTCAACGGGACAGGGAAGATCTACGAGCAGTACTTC. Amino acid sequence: CASFNGTGKIYEQYF.

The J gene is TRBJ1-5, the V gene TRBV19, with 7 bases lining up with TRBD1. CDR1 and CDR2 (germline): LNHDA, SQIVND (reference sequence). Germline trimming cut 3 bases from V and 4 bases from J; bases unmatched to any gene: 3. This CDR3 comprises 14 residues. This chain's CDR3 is CASSIKTGNQPQHF. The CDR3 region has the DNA TGTGCCAGTAGTATTAAGACAGGGAATCAGCCCCAGCATTTT.

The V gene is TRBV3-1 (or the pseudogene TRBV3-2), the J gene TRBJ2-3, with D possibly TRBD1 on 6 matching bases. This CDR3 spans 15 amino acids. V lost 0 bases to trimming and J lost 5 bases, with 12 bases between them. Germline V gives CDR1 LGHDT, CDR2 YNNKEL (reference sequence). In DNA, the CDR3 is TGTGCCAGCAGCCAAGATTCCCAGGGGAGAGATACGCAGTATTTT. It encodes CASSQDSQGRDTQYF.

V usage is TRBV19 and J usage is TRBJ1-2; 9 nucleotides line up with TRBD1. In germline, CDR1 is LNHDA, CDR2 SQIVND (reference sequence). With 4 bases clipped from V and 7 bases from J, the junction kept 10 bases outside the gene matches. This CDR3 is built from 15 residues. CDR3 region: CASSTTHRGQLGYTF. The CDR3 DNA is TGTGCCAGTAGTACAACCCACAGGGGGCAACTTGGCTACACCTTC.

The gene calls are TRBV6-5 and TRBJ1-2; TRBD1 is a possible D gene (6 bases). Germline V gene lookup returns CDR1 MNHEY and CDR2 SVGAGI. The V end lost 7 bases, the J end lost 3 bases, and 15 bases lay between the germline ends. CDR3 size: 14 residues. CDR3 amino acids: CASKSDRIYYGYTF. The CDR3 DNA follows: TGTGCCAGCAAGTCAGACAGGATTTACTATGGCTACACCTTC.

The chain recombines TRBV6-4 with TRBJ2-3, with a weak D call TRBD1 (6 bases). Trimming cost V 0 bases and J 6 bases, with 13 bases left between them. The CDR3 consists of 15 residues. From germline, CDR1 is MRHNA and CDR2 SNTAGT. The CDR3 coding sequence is TGTGCCAGCAGTGACTCGGGGGCTCCGGCTGATACGCAGTATTTT. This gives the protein CASSDSGAPADTQYF.

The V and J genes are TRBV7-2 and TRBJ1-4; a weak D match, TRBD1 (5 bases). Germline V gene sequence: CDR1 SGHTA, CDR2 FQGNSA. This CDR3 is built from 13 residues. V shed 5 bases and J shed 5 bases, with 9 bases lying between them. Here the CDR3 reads CASSRKGNEKLFF. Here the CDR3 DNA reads TGTGCCAGCAGCCGAAAGGGGAATGAAAAACTGTTTTTT.

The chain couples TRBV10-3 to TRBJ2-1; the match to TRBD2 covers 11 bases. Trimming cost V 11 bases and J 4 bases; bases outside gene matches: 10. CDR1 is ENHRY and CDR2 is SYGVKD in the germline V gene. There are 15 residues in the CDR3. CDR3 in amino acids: CASGTGTSGYNEQFF. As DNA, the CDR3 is TGTGCCTCTGGTACCGGGACTAGCGGATACAATGAGCAGTTCTTC.

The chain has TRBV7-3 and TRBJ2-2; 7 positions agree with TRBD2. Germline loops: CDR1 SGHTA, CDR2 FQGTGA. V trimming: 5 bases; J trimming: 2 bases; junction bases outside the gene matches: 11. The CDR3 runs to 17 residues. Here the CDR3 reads CASSPNLGGTNTGELFF. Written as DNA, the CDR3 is TGTGCCAGCAGCCCTAACTTGGGGGGGACCAACACCGGGGAGCTGTTTTTT.

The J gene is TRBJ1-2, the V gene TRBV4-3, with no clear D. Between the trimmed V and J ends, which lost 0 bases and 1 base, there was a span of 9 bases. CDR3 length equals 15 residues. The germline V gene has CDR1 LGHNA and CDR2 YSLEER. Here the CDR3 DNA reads TGCGCCAGCAGCCAAGAAAGGAGAGTTAACTATGGCTACACCTTC. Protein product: CASSQERRVNYGYTF.

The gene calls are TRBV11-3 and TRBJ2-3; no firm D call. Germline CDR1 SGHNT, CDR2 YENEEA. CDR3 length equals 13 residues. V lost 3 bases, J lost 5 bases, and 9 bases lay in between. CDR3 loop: CASSFDERDTQYF. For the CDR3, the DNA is TGTGCCAGCAGCTTCGACGAGCGAGATACGCAGTATTTT. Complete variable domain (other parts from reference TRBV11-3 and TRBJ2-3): EAGVVQSPRYKIIEKKQPVAFWCNPISGHNTLYWYLQNLGQGPELLIRYENEEAVDDSQLPKDRFSAERLKGVDSTLKIQPAELGDSAVYLCASSFDERDTQYFGPGTRLTVL.

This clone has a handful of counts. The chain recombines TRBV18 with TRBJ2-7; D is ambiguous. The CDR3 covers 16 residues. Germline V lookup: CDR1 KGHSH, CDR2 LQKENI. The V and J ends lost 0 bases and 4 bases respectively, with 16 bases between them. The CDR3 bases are TGTGCCAGCTCACCACCGTTACAGACCCCCTTTTACGAGCAGTACTTC. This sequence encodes CASSPPLQTPFYEQYF. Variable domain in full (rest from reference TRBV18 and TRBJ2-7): NAGVMQNPRHLVRRRGQEARLRCSPMKGHSHVYWYRQLPEEGLKFMVYLQKENIIDESGMPKERFSAEFPKEGPSILRIQQVVRGDSAAYFCASSPPLQTPFYEQYFGPGTRLTVT.

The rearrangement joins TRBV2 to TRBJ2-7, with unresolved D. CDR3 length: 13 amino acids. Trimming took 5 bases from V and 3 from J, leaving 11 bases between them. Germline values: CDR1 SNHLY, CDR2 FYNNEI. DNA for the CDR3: TGTGCCAGCAGTAGAGGAGATTACTACGAGCAGTACTTC. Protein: CASSRGDYYEQYF.

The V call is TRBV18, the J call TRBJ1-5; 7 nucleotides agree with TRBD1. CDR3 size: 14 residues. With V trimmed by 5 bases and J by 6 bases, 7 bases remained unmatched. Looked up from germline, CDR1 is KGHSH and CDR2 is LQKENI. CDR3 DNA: TGTGCCAGCTCAGTCGACAGGGCAAGTCAGCCCCAGCATTTT. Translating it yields CASSVDRASQPQHF.

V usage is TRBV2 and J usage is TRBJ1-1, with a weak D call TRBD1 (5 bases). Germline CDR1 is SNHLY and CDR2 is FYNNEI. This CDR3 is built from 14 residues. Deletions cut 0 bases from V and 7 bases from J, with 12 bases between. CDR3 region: CASSEARQRNEAFF. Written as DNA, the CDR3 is TGTGCCAGCAGTGAAGCCCGACAGAGAAATGAAGCTTTCTTT.

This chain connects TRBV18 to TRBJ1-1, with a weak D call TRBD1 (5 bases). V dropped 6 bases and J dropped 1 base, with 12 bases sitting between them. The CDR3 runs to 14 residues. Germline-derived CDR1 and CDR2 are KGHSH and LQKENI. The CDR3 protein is CASSRGSGNTEAFF. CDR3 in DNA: TGTGCCAGCTCCCGGGGGTCCGGGAACACTGAAGCTTTCTTT.

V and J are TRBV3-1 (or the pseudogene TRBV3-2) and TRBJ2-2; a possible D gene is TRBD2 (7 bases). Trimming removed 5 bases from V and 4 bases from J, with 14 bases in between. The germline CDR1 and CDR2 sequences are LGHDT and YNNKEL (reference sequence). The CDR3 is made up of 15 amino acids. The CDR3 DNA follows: TGTGCCAGCAGCAGCTGGGGGGGGCGCACCGGGGAGCTGTTTTTT. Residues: CASSSWGGRTGELFF.